The next 7 T cell receptor beta chains were all read from a single sample in a study of blood T cell repertoires in COVID-19. Libraries were prepared by immunoSEQ multiplex PCR; TCRdb keeps only in-frame clonotypes and omits some of them. The sample lists about 220,000 clones, about 80% occurring once. Material for sequencing was peripheral blood. The source of these receptors is a woman aged 60 to 75 with acute or convalescent COVID-19.

This chain uses TRBV5-4 with TRBJ1-2; D gene uncertain. Trimming pared 2 bases from V and 1 base from J, leaving 18 bases between. Germline assignment: CDR1 SGHNT and CDR2 YYREEE (reference sequence). The CDR3 is 17 amino acids. CDR3 DNA sequence: TGTGCCAGCAGCTTATCCCCAAAAATCACAATTAACTATGGCTACACCTTC. It yields the protein CASSLSPKITINYGYTF.

The chain joins TRBV12-3 or TRBV12-4 to TRBJ1-1; D possibly corresponds to TRBD1 (6 bases). The CDR3 loop spans 13 amino acids. V was pared by 6 bases and J by 5 bases, with 13 bases between. CDR3 residues: CASSDQGKTEAFF. CDR3 bases: TGTGCCAGCAGCGATCAGGGGAAGACTGAAGCTTTCTTT.

This clone appeared a single time. CDR3 nucleotides: TGTGCCAGCAGAAAAACAGGGGGCTGGAACTATGGCTACACCTTC. Encoded protein: CASRKTGGWNYGYTF. This chain links TRBV3-1 (or the pseudogene TRBV3-2) with TRBJ1-2; 9 bases align to TRBD1. V shed 6 bases, J shed 2 bases, and the junction held 7 bases outside the gene matches. CDR3 length: 15 amino acids. The germline V gene encodes CDR1 LGHDT and CDR2 YNNKEL (reference sequence).

The rearrangement joins TRBV5-6 to TRBJ1-2; D gene uncertain. Trimming took 1 base from V and 8 from J, leaving 12 bases between them. CDR3 length equals 13 residues. Per germline, CDR1 SGHDT and CDR2 YYEEEE. In DNA form, the CDR3 reads TGTGCCAGCAGCTTGAGGCCCGGGAGAGGCTACACCTTC. Its translation: CASSLRPGRGYTF.

The V and J genes are TRBV7-9 and TRBJ1-2, with no clear D. The V end lost 5 bases, the J end lost 2 bases, and 6 bases lay between the germline ends. This CDR3 contains 12 residues. The germline V gene has CDR1 SEHNR and CDR2 FQNEAQ (reference sequence). CDR3 residues: CASSVENYGYTF. The DNA for the CDR3 is TGTGCCAGCAGCGTGGAGAACTATGGCTACACCTTC.

The V and J genes are TRBV7-3 and TRBJ1-1; TRBD1 agrees at 9 bases. Germline assignment: CDR1 SGHTA and CDR2 FQGTGA. The CDR3 is 13 residues long. V trimming: 5 bases; J trimming: 5 bases; junction bases outside the gene matches: 3. CDR3 coding DNA: TGTGCCAGCAGCCCCGGGACAGGGACTGAAGCTTTCTTT. It specifies CASSPGTGTEAFF.

This clone has at least ten counts. The V gene is TRBV4-2, the J gene TRBJ1-1; the match to TRBD1 covers 9 bases. This CDR3 comprises 16 residues. The germline CDR1 and CDR2 sequences are LGHNA and YNFKEQ. V was pared by 7 bases and J by 4 bases, with 13 bases of the junction left unmatched. CDR3 DNA: TGTGCCAGCACCCCAAGGGGGACAGGGTCGACCACTGAAGCTTTCTTT. Its protein is CASTPRGTGSTTEAFF.